This TCR beta chain was sequenced for a study of cytomegalovirus exposure and HLA in healthy donors. This PCR relied on a set of 60 Vbeta primers and 13 Jbeta primers. The method was immunoSEQ multiplex PCR; TCRdb's version includes in-frame clones alone and lacks a portion of them. The data contain roughly 130,000 clones, approximately 80% of them singletons. The study's findings and limits: Analysis was carried out at a later point, and it linked a missense DCLRE1C variant to TCR beta V- and J-gene trimming.

J lost 5 bases, V lost 3 bases, and 1 base had no gene match. CDR1 and CDR2 from the germline V gene are GTSNPN and SVGIG (reference sequence). The CDR3 totals 13 residues. The sample holds a few counts of this clone. Its antigen is as yet unknown. Sequences were obtained from PBMCs. This clonotype originated in a woman aged 50 to 60 in good health and CMV-seropositive. V gene TRBV30 combines with J gene TRBJ1-6, with 7 positions matching TRBD1. CDR3 residues: CAWRGTDNSPLHF. The CDR3, as DNA: TGTGCCTGGAGAGGGACAGATAATTCACCCCTCCACTTT.